Sequencing of this TCR beta chain was carried out in a study of CD8 T cells in ankylosing spondylitis. MiXCR, run by TCRdb on the 5' RACE reads, gives a single entry per CDR3 protein. Here the sample spans hundreds of thousands of distinct CDR3 sequences, more than 9.5% being singletons. The CDR3 consists of 13 residues. Losses at the gene ends were 6 bases for V and 3 bases for J; bases not matched to a gene: 4. Germline CDR1 reads DFQATT; CDR2 reads SNEGSKA (reference sequence). This clonotype has ten or more counts. No antigen is known for it. Broader study findings: In ankylosing spondylitis patients, matched synovial fluid reportedly showed significant enrichment of disease-linked clones. What seemed typical of ankylosing spondylitis blood was a TCR beta motif built from roughly eight highly homologous variants.

The specimen sequenced was blood, either unsorted or a sorted T cell fraction (not recorded which). The rearrangement joins TRBV20-1 to TRBJ2-5, with TRBD2 matching over 10 bases. The TCR comes from a male donor with ankylosing spondylitis. Here the CDR3 DNA reads TGCAGTGCCCCAGGACTAGCGGAAGAGACCCAGTACTTC. Translating gives CSAPGLAEETQYF.